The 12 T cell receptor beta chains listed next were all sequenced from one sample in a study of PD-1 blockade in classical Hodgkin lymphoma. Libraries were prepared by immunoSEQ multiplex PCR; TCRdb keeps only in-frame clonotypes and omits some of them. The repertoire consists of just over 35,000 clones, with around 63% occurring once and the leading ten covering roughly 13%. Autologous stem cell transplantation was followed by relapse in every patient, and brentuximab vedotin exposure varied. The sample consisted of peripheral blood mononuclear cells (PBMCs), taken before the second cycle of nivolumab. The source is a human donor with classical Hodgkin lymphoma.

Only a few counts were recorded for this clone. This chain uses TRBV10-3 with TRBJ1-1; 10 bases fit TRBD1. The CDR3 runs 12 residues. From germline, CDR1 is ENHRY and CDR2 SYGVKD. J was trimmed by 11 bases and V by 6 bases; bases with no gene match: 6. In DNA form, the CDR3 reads TGTGCCATCAGAGGGACAGGGGAGGGGGCTTTCTTT. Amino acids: CAIRGTGEGAFF.

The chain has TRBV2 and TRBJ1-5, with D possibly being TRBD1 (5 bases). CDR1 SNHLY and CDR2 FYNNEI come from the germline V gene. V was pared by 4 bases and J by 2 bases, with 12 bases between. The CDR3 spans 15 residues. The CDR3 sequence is CASSGQGDGNQPQHF. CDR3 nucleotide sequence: TGTGCCAGCAGTGGTCAGGGAGACGGCAATCAGCCCCAGCATTTT.

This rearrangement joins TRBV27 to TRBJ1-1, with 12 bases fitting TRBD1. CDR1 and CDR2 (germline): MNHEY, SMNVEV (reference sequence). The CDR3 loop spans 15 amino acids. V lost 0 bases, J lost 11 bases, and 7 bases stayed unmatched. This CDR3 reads CASSLSGTGGSEAFF. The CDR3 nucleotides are TGTGCCAGCAGTTTATCGGGGACAGGGGGCAGCGAGGCTTTCTTT.

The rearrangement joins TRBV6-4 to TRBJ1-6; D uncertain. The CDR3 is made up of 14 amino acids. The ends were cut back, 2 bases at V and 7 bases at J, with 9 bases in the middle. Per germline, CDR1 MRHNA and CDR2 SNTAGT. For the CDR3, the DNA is TGTGCCAGCAGTGACGACGCCAGCAATTCACCCCTCCACTTT. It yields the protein CASSDDASNSPLHF.

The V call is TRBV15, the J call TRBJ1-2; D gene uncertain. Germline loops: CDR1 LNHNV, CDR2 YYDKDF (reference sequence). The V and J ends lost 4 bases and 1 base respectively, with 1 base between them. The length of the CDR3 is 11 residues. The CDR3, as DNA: TGTGCCACCAGCAATAACTATGGCTACACCTTC. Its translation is CATSNNYGYTF. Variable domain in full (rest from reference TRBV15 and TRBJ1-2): DAMVIQNPRYQVTQFGKPVTLSCSQTLNHNVMYWYQQKSSQAPKLLFHYYDKDFNNEADTPDNFQSRRPNTSFCFLDIRSPGLGDTAMYLCATSNNYGYTFGSGTRLTVV.

The CDR3: CASSLGGFSYNEQFF. The CDR3 nucleotides are TGCGCCAGCAGCTTGGGAGGGTTTTCCTACAATGAGCAGTTCTTC. This chain links TRBV5-1 with TRBJ2-1; TRBD2 is a possible D gene (5 bases). V shed 0 bases and J shed 1 base, with 8 bases lying between them. This CDR3 region has 15 residues. Germline V gene lookup returns CDR1 SGHRS and CDR2 YFSETQ.

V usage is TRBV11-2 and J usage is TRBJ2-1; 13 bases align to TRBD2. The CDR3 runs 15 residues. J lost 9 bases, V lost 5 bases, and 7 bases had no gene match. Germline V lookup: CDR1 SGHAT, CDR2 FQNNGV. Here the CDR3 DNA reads TGTGCCAGCAGCCCGCCGGGACTAGCGGGAAGTGAGCAGTTCTTC. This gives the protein CASSPPGLAGSEQFF. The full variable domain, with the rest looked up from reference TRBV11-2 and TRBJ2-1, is EAGVAQSPRYKIIEKRQSVAFWCNPISGHATLYWYQQILGQGPKLLIQFQNNGVVDDSQLPKDRFSAERLKGVDSTLKIQPAKLEDSAVYLCASSPPGLAGSEQFFGPGTRLTVL.

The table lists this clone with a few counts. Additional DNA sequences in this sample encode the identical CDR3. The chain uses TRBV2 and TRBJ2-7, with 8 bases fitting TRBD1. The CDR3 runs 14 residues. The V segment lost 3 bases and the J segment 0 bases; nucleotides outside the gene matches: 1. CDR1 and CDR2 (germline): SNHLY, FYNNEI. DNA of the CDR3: TGTGCCAGCAGTGATCAGGGGGCCTCCTACGAGCAGTACTTC. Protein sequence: CASSDQGASYEQYF.

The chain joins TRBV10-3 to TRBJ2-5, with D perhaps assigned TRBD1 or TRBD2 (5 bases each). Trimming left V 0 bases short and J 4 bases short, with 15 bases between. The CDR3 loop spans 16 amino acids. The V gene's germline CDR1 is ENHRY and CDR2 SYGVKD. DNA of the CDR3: TGTGCCATCAGTGAGTCTTTTGGGGGTTCGGGAGAGACCCAGTACTTC. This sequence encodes CAISESFGGSGETQYF.

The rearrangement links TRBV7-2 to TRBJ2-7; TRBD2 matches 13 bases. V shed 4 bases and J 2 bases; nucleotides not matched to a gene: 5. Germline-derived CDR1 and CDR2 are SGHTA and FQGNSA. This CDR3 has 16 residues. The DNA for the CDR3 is TGTGCCAGCAGCTCCCGAACTAGCGGGAGGGCCTACGAGCAGTACTTC. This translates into CASSSRTSGRAYEQYF.

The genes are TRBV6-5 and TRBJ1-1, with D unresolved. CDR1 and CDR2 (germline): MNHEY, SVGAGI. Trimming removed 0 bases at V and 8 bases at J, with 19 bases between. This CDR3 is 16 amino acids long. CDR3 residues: CASSYSIPGMMGEAFF. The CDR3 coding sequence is TGTGCCAGCAGTTACTCTATTCCCGGGATGATGGGGGAAGCTTTCTTT.

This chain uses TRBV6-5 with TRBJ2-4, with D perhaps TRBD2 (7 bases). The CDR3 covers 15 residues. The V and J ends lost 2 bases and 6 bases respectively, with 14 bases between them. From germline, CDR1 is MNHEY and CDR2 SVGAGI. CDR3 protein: CASSYGGAVLNIQYF. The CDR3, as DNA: TGTGCCAGCAGTTACGGGGGGGCTGTTTTAAACATTCAGTACTTC.